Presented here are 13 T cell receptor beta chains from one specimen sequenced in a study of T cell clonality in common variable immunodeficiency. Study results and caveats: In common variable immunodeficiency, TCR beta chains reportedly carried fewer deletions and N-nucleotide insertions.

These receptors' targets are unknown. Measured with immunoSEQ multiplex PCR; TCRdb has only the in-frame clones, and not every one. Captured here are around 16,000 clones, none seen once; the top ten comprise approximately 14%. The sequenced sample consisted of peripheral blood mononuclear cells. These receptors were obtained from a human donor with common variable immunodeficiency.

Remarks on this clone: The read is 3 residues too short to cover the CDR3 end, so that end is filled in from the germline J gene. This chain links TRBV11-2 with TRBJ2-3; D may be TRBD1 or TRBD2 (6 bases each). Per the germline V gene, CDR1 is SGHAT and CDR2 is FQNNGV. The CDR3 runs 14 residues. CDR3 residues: CASSPQGSGDTQYF. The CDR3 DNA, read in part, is TGTGCCAGCAGCCCACAGGGTTCGGGAGACACG.

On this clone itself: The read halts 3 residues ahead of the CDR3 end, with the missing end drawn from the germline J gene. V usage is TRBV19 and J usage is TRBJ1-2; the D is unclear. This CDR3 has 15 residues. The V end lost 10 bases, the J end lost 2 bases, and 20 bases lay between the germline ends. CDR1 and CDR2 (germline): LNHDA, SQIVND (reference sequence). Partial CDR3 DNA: TGTGCCACCACTAGGGTCGCGACTAGAAACTATGGC. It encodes CATTRVATRNYG. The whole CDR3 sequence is CATTRVATRNYGYTF.

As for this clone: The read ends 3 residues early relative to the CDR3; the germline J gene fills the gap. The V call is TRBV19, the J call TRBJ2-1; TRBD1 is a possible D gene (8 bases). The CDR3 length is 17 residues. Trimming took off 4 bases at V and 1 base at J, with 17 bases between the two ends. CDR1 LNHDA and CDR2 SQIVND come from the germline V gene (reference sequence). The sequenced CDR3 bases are TGTGCCAGTAGTAACCGACAGGGGAGGGGATCCTACAATGAG. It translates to CASSNRQGRGSYNE. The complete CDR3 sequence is CASSNRQGRGSYNEQFF. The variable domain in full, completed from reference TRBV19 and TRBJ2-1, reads DGGITQSPKYLFRKEGQNVTLSCEQNLNHDAMYWYRQDPGQGLRLIYYSQIVNDFQKGDIAEGYSVSREKKESFPLTVTSAQKNPTAFYLCASSNRQGRGSYNEQFFGPGTRLTVL.

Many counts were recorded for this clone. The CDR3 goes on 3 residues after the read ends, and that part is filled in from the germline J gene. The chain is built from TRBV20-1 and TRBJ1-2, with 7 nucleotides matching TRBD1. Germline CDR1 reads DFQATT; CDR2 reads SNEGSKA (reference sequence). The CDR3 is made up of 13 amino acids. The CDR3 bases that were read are TGCAGTGCCCTCGAGACAGGGTCGTACGGC. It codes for CSALETGSYG. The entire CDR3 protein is CSALETGSYGYTF.

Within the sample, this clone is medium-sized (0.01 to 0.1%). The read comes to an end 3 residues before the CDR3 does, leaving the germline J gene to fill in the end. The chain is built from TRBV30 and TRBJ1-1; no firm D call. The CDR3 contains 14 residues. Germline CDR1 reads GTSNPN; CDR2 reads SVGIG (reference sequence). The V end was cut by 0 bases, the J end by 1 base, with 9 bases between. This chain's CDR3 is CAWSVGTENTEAFF. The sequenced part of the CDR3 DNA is TGTGCCTGGAGTGTTGGAACAGAGAACACTGAA.

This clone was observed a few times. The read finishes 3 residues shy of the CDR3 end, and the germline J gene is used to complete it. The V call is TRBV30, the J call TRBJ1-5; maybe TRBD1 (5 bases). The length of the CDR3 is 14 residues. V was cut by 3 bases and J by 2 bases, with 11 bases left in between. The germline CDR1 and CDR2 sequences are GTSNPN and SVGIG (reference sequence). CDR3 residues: CAWRTGDGNQPQHF. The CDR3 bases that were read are TGTGCCTGGAGAACAGGAGACGGCAATCAGCCC.

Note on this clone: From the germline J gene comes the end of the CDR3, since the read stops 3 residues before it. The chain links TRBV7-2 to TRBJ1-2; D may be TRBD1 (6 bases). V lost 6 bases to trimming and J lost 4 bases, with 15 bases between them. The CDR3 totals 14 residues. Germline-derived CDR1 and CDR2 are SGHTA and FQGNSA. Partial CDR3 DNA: TGTGCCAGCAGACCTGACAGGTCGCTCTATGGC. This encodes CASRPDRSLYG. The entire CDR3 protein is CASRPDRSLYGYTF.

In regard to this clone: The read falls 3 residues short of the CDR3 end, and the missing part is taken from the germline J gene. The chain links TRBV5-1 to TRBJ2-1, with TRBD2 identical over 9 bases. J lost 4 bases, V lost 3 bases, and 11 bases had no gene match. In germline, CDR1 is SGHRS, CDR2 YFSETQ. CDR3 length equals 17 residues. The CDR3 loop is CASSSGLLAGLYNEQFF. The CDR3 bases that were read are TGCGCCAGCAGCTCCGGTCTACTAGCGGGCCTATACAATGAG.

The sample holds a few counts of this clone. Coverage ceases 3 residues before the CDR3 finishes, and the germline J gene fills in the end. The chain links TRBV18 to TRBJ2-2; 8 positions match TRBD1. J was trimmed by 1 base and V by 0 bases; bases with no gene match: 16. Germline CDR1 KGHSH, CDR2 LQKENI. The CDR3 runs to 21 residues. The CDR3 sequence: CASSPPTERRIGTGNTGELFF. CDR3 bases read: TGTGCCAGCTCACCACCGACGGAAAGGCGTATAGGGACAGGGAACACCGGGGAG.

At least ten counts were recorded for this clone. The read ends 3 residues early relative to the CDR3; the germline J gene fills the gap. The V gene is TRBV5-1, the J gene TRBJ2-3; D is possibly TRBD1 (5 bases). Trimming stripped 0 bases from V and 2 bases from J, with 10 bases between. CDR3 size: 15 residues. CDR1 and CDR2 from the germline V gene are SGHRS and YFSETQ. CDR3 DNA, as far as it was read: TGCGCCAGCAGCTTGGAGGGGCAGAACACAGATACG. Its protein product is CASSLEGQNTDT. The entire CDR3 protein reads CASSLEGQNTDTQYF. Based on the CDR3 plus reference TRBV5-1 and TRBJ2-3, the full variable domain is KAGVTQTPRYLIKTRGQQVTLSCSPISGHRSVSWYQQTPGQGLQFLFEYFSETQRNKGNFPGRFSGRQFSNSRSEMNVSTLELGDSALYLCASSLEGQNTDTQYFGPGTRLTVL.

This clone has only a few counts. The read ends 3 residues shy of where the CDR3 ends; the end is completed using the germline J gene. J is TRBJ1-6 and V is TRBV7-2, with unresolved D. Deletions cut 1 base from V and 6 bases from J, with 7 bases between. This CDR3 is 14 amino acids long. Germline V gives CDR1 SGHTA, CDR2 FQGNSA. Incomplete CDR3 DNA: TGTGCCAGCAGCTTAGAGGGCCGTAATTCACCC. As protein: CASSLEGRNSP. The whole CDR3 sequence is CASSLEGRNSPLHF.

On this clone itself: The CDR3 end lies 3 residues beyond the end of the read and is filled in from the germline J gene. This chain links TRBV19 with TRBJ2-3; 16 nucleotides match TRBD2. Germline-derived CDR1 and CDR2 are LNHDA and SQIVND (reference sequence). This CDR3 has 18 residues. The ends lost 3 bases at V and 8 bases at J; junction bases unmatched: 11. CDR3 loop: CASSIRPGTSGGAPTQYF. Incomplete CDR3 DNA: TGTGCCAGTAGTATCCGCCCCGGGACTAGCGGGGGGGCGCCTACG.

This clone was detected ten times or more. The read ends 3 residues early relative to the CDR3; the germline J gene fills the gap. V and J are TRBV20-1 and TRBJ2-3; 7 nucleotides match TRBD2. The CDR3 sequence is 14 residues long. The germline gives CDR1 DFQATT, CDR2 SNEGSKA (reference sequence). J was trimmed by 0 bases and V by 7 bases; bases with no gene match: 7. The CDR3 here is CSGKRGGSTDTQYF. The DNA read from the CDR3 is TGCAGTGGCAAACGCGGGGGAAGCACAGATACG.